The 10 T cell receptor beta chains below come from one sample, sequenced in a study of blood T cell repertoires in COVID-19. Profiling relied on immunoSEQ multiplex PCR, and the TCRdb table lists in-frame clones only, not all of them. The sample lists some 150,000 clones, approximately 78% seen once, with roughly 1.5% in the top ten. The source material was peripheral blood. These receptor sequences come from a man aged 80 or over with acute or convalescent COVID-19.

The V gene is TRBV5-1, the J gene TRBJ2-7, with 11 bases that match TRBD1. Germline CDR1 is SGHRS and CDR2 is YFSETQ. This CDR3 has 15 residues. V lost 0 bases, J lost 5 bases, and 4 bases stayed unmatched. CDR3 sequence (DNA): TGCGCCAGCAGCTTGGCCGGGACAGGGGGTCACGAGCAGTACTTC. Translating it yields CASSLAGTGGHEQYF.

The chain links TRBV6-5 to TRBJ2-3; 8 positions agree with TRBD2. Germline CDR1 reads MNHEY; CDR2 reads SVGAGI. This CDR3 has 14 amino acids. V dropped 6 bases and J dropped 2; count of bases not matched to a gene: 4. CDR3: CASSRGGPTDTQYF. The CDR3 DNA reads as TGTGCCAGCAGCCGCGGGGGGCCCACAGATACGCAGTATTTT.

V usage is TRBV7-8 and J usage is TRBJ1-1; possibly TRBD1 for D (5 bases). CDR1 and CDR2 (germline): SGHVS, FQNEAQ. The length of the CDR3 is 13 residues. The ends were cut back, 5 bases at V and 5 bases at J, with 12 bases in the middle. The CDR3 spells CASSRVGGTEAFF. In nucleotides, the CDR3 is TGTGCCAGCAGCCGCGTTGGGGGGACTGAAGCTTTCTTT.

This clone was observed once. The chain joins TRBV11-2 to TRBJ1-2; weak D call: TRBD1 (6 bases). V shed 0 bases and J shed 3 bases, with 14 bases lying between them. This CDR3 comprises 16 residues. From germline, CDR1 is SGHAT and CDR2 FQNNGV. As DNA, the CDR3 is TGTGCCAGCAGCTTAGATCTGGGGGCGCGCGACTATGGCTACACCTTC. It is translated as CASSLDLGARDYGYTF. Combining the CDR3 with reference TRBV11-2 and TRBJ1-2 gives the whole variable domain EAGVAQSPRYKIIEKRQSVAFWCNPISGHATLYWYQQILGQGPKLLIQFQNNGVVDDSQLPKDRFSAERLKGVDSTLKIQPAKLEDSAVYLCASSLDLGARDYGYTFGSGTRLTVV.

This sequence joins TRBV2 and TRBJ2-5; 7 nucleotides match TRBD1. V lost 6 bases to trimming and J lost 2 bases; unmatched junction nucleotides: 3. This CDR3 is 13 amino acids long. CDR1 is SNHLY and CDR2 is FYNNEI in the germline V gene. The chain's CDR3 is CASRGTDQETQYF. For the CDR3, the DNA is TGTGCCAGCAGAGGGACAGATCAAGAGACCCAGTACTTC. Supplemented by reference TRBV2 and TRBJ2-5, the full variable domain reads EPEVTQTPSHQVTQMGQEVILRCVPISNHLYFYWYRQILGQKVEFLVSFYNNEISEKSEIFDDQFSVERPDGSNFTLKIRSTKLEDSAMYFCASRGTDQETQYFGPGTRLLVL.

The V and J genes are TRBV19 and TRBJ1-5; 11 nucleotides match TRBD1. Germline assignment: CDR1 LNHDA and CDR2 SQIVND (reference sequence). After removal of 3 bases from V and 4 bases from J, the junction contained 5 bases not matched to a gene. The CDR3 is made up of 16 amino acids. The CDR3 region is CASSINGQGANQPQHF. The CDR3 DNA is TGTGCCAGTAGTATTAACGGACAGGGGGCAAATCAGCCCCAGCATTTT. Supplemented by reference TRBV19 and TRBJ1-5, the full variable domain reads DGGITQSPKYLFRKEGQNVTLSCEQNLNHDAMYWYRQDPGQGLRLIYYSQIVNDFQKGDIAEGYSVSREKKESFPLTVTSAQKNPTAFYLCASSINGQGANQPQHFGDGTRLSIL.

This rearrangement joins TRBV5-1 to TRBJ2-7; D is uncertain. Per germline, CDR1 SGHRS and CDR2 YFSETQ. The CDR3 is made up of 16 amino acids. The V and J ends lost 2 bases and 0 bases respectively, with 15 bases between them. Here the CDR3 DNA reads TGCGCCAGCAGCTTAGAGACTCGCATAAGCTCCTACGAGCAGTACTTC. Residues: CASSLETRISSYEQYF.

In nucleotides, the CDR3 is TGTGCCAGCACCCACGGGCAGGGGTACACAGATACGCAGTATTTT. Translation: CASTHGQGYTDTQYF. The rearrangement links TRBV6-6 to TRBJ2-3; maybe TRBD1 (6 bases). V was trimmed by 7 bases and J by 2 bases, leaving 16 bases between them. The CDR3 extends over 15 amino acids. From germline, CDR1 is MNHNY and CDR2 SVGAGI (reference sequence).

V usage is TRBV6-1 and J usage is TRBJ2-7; tentatively, D is TRBD1 (7 bases). Germline loops: CDR1 MNHNS, CDR2 SASEGT. This CDR3 contains 16 residues. Trimming removed 5 bases at V and 3 bases at J, with 20 bases between. Here the CDR3 DNA reads TGTGCCAGCAGTAAAGTGGCAGGGGGGACCCTCTACGAGCAGTACGTC. As protein: CASSKVAGGTLYEQYV.

The rearrangement joins TRBV12-3 or TRBV12-4 to TRBJ1-1; TRBD1 aligns across 9 bases. The CDR3 contains 12 residues. V dropped 8 bases and J dropped 5; count of bases not matched to a gene: 3. The CDR3 nucleotides are TGTGCCAGCGGGACAGGGAATACTGAAGCTTTCTTT. Amino acids: CASGTGNTEAFF.